The 21 T cell receptor beta chains below come from one sample, sequenced in a study of shared clonotypes between healthy human individuals. TCRdb keeps only in-frame clones here, not all; method: immunoSEQ multiplex PCR. The sample has approximately 1,500,000 clones; approximately 98% are singletons. Specimen: naive CD4+ T cells sorted from blood. The subset is: CD45RA+ positively selected. These TCRs come from a man aged 25-40 years in good health.

The genes are TRBV6-6 and TRBJ1-2; tentatively, D is TRBD1 (5 bases). CDR3 size: 13 residues. V was pared by 8 bases and J by 6 bases, with 16 bases between. Germline V lookup: CDR1 MNHNY, CDR2 SVGAGI (reference sequence). CDR3 bases: TGTGCCAGCCAAAGCCCAGGGTTGGATGGCTACACCTTC. This sequence encodes CASQSPGLDGYTF.

The chain recombines TRBV5-1 with TRBJ1-1; D is unresolved. The germline V gene encodes CDR1 SGHRS and CDR2 YFSETQ. V was pared by 0 bases and J by 0 bases, with 9 bases between. This CDR3 has 15 residues. As DNA, the CDR3 is TGCGCCAGCAGCTTGGACAACACAATGAACACTGAAGCTTTCTTT. Translation: CASSLDNTMNTEAFF.

V usage is TRBV20-1 and J usage is TRBJ2-1; D might be TRBD2 (5 bases). The CDR3 runs to 11 residues. Germline values: CDR1 DFQATT, CDR2 SNEGSKA (reference sequence). V lost 5 bases to trimming and J lost 8 bases, with 10 bases between them. CDR3 protein: CSAGLPHEQFF. The CDR3 DNA follows: TGCAGTGCTGGACTTCCACATGAGCAGTTCTTC.

The chain is built from TRBV5-1 and TRBJ1-2; perhaps TRBD1 as D (5 bases). Trimming left V 4 bases short and J 3 bases short, with 13 bases between. Looked up from germline, CDR1 is SGHRS and CDR2 is YFSETQ. CDR3 length: 14 amino acids. The CDR3 DNA reads TGCGCCAGCAGCAACGGACACAATGACTATGGCTACACCTTC. This encodes CASSNGHNDYGYTF.

The rearrangement links TRBV7-2 to TRBJ1-5, with D uncertain. The germline gives CDR1 SGHTA, CDR2 FQGNSA. V was shortened by 5 bases and J by 6 bases, with 11 bases between the two germline ends. The CDR3 loop spans 13 amino acids. The CDR3 loop is CASSPSNSQPQHF. CDR3 in DNA: TGTGCCAGCAGCCCCAGTAATAGTCAGCCCCAGCATTTT. The entire variable domain, with the rest obtained from reference TRBV7-2 and TRBJ1-5, is as follows: GAGVSQSPSNKVTEKGKDVELRCDPISGHTALYWYRQSLGQGLEFLIYFQGNSAPDKSGLPSDRFSAERTGGSVSTLTIQRTQQEDSAVYLCASSPSNSQPQHFGDGTRLSIL.

The chain recombines TRBV2 with TRBJ2-2; 9 bases agree with TRBD2. V dropped 2 bases and J dropped 6; count of bases not matched to a gene: 7. CDR3 size: 16 residues. The germline V gene encodes CDR1 SNHLY and CDR2 FYNNEI. CDR3 residues: CASSETVAGDSGELFF. The CDR3 DNA is TGTGCCAGCAGTGAAACGGTAGCGGGAGATTCCGGGGAGCTGTTTTTT.

The CDR3 protein is CASPQATGETEGNTIYF. In DNA form, the CDR3 reads TGTGCCAGCCCACAGGCAACGGGAGAAACCGAAGGAAACACCATATATTTT. The chain employs TRBV14 and TRBJ1-3; the D gene is possibly TRBD1 (5 bases). V was shortened by 8 bases and J by 4 bases, with 24 bases between the two germline ends. CDR3 size: 17 residues. The germline V gene has CDR1 SGHDN and CDR2 FVKESK.

The gene calls are TRBV14 and TRBJ2-2, with 7 bases identical to TRBD1. J lost 2 bases, V lost 4 bases, and 13 bases had no gene match. The CDR3 totals 18 residues. Looked up from germline, CDR1 is SGHDN and CDR2 is FVKESK. The CDR3 reads CASSRQNRDSFNTGELFF. DNA for the CDR3: TGTGCCAGCAGCCGTCAGAACCGGGACAGCTTTAACACCGGGGAGCTGTTTTTT.

The gene calls are TRBV7-2 and TRBJ2-7, with a weak D call TRBD2 (6 bases). Looked up from germline, CDR1 is SGHTA and CDR2 is FQGNSA. The CDR3 sequence is 16 residues long. V was shortened by 5 bases and J by 3 bases, with 20 bases between the two germline ends. CDR3 loop: CASSPNPSGTLYEQYF. The CDR3 bases are TGTGCCAGCAGCCCGAATCCCTCCGGGACTCTCTACGAGCAGTACTTC.

The gene calls are TRBV21-1 and TRBJ2-1; the table's D gene call, TRBD2, was not cross checked with the DNA. TRBV21-1 constitutes a pseudogene. This CDR3 has 16 residues. CDR3 sequence (DNA): TGTGCCAGCAGCAAAGGGCGGGAGGTTTCCTACAATGAGCAGTTCTTC. It encodes CASSKGREVSYNEQFF.

The chain carries TRBV10-3 and TRBJ1-4, with D possibly TRBD1 on 6 matching bases. V was clipped by 3 bases and J by 4 bases, with 12 bases between them. Per germline, CDR1 ENHRY and CDR2 SYGVKD. The CDR3 has 15 residues. For the CDR3, the DNA is TGTGCCATCAGTGACTCGACAGGTATTAATGAAAAACTGTTTTTT. It codes for CAISDSTGINEKLFF.

This chain connects TRBV18 to TRBJ1-4, with D unclear. V dropped 5 bases and J dropped 2 bases, with 12 bases sitting between them. The V gene's germline CDR1 is KGHSH and CDR2 LQKENI. The CDR3 is made up of 15 amino acids. DNA for the CDR3: TGTGCCAGCTCATTCGCTCAGGCCACTAATGAAAAACTGTTTTTT. This gives the protein CASSFAQATNEKLFF.

V and J are TRBV10-3 and TRBJ1-1, with TRBD1 matching over 7 bases. The ends lost 5 bases at V and 3 bases at J; junction bases unmatched: 6. The CDR3 has 14 residues. In germline, CDR1 is ENHRY, CDR2 SYGVKD. The CDR3 DNA is TGTGCCATCAGTCAACAGGGGAGGGACACTGAAGCTTTCTTT. The encoded protein is CAISQQGRDTEAFF.

This chain links TRBV14 with TRBJ2-3; 15 bases line up with TRBD2. Trimming removed 3 bases from V and 5 bases from J; junction bases left unmatched: 21. The CDR3 has 22 residues. The germline V gene has CDR1 SGHDN and CDR2 FVKESK. The DNA for the CDR3 is TGTGCCAGCAGCCACGGGACTAGCGGGAGGAGGTTCGTTAATGGGTACATAGATACGCAGTATTTT. Protein: CASSHGTSGRRFVNGYIDTQYF.

The chain links TRBV13 to TRBJ1-1; D unclear. V was shortened by 0 bases and J by 5 bases, with 7 bases between the two germline ends. CDR1 is PRHDT, CDR2 FYEKMQ, per germline (reference sequence). The length of the CDR3 is 13 residues. The CDR3 is CASSLGLGTEAFF. The CDR3 DNA is TGTGCCAGCAGCTTAGGGTTGGGGACTGAAGCTTTCTTT.

The chain links TRBV28 to TRBJ2-1, with 7 bases aligning to TRBD1. Germline assignment: CDR1 MDHEN and CDR2 SYDVKM. The CDR3 loop spans 15 amino acids. V shed 6 bases, J shed 2 bases, and the junction held 7 bases outside the gene matches. The DNA for the CDR3 is TGTGCCAGCAGCAGCCGGGACAGACCCTACAATGAGCAGTTCTTC. Encoded protein: CASSSRDRPYNEQFF.

This chain joins TRBV10-3 and TRBJ2-3; 7 bases agree with TRBD2. The CDR3 totals 16 residues. From germline, CDR1 is ENHRY and CDR2 SYGVKD. The V and J ends lost 5 bases and 0 bases, in that order; junction bases with no gene match: 8. DNA for the CDR3: TGTGCCATCAGTACCGCGGGTAGCGGGAGCACAGATACGCAGTATTTT. Its translation is CAISTAGSGSTDTQYF.

This chain uses TRBV7-9 with TRBJ2-7; no clear D. CDR1 and CDR2 from the germline V gene are SEHNR and FQNEAQ (reference sequence). The V gene lost 5 bases and the J gene lost 0 bases, with 8 bases spanning the gap. The CDR3 totals 13 residues. The CDR3 DNA is TGTGCCAGCAGCCCTTTTAGCTCCTACGAGCAGTACTTC. Encoded protein: CASSPFSSYEQYF.

Comments on this clone: This CDR3 is also generated by other DNA sequences in the sample. The V and J genes are TRBV29-1 and TRBJ2-5; 7 nucleotides line up with TRBD2. There are 12 residues in the CDR3. V lost 6 bases to trimming and J lost 5 bases; unmatched junction nucleotides: 6. The germline V gene encodes CDR1 SQVTM and CDR2 ANQGSEA. As DNA, the CDR3 is TGCAGCGTCTTAGCGGGCGCCGAGACCCAGTACTTC. It encodes CSVLAGAETQYF.

The V call is TRBV25-1, the J call TRBJ2-7; 8 nucleotides match TRBD1. Germline trimming cut 4 bases from V and 6 bases from J; bases unmatched to any gene: 5. Germline CDR1 is MGHDK and CDR2 is SYGVNS. The CDR3 is 13 residues long. The CDR3 region has the DNA TGTGCCAGCAGTGGGACAGGGCTCCGCGAGCAGTACTTC. Amino acids: CASSGTGLREQYF.

This chain joins TRBV5-5 and TRBJ1-1; 8 positions agree with TRBD1. Germline V gives CDR1 SGHKS, CDR2 YYEKEE (reference sequence). With V trimmed by 0 bases and J by 5 bases, 9 bases remained unmatched. The CDR3 is 16 amino acids. CDR3 coding DNA: TGTGCCAGCAGCTTGGTGGCAGGGGGCGCTTGGACTGAAGCTTTCTTT. Encoded protein: CASSLVAGGAWTEAFF.